This T cell receptor (beta chain) was retrieved from a study of STAT3 mutations in large granular lymphocyte leukemia. Study conclusions and caveats: Every T-LGLL patient had at least one immunodominant TCRbeta clonotype.

Of note for this clone: What it binds is not known.

Method: immunoSEQ multiplex PCR; TCRdb's copy keeps in-frame clones and lacks some. The table records 17,000 or so clones, 70% to 90% of them present only once. Trimming left V 5 bases short and J 3 bases short, with 17 bases between. In germline, CDR1 is LNHDA, CDR2 SQIVND (reference sequence). CDR3 size: 15 residues. The TCR was taken from a man aged 50-60 years with T-cell large granular lymphocyte leukemia. Some clones in this sample may be carry-over from other donors' samples. The genes are TRBV19 and TRBJ2-7; D gene uncertain. Sequenced sample: peripheral blood mononuclear cells. The DNA of the CDR3 is TGTGCCAGTAGTTCTCCACTCGACGGATACTACGAGCAGTACTTC. It yields the protein CASSSPLDGYYEQYF.